This TCR beta chain was obtained from a study of T cell repertoires in cytomegalovirus infection. For the study at large: Public TCR beta signatures provided an indication of both CMV infection and a matching HLA type. Study results and caveats: Within the response measured ex vivo, HLA-C-restricted CMV-specific TCR beta clonotypes were dominant.

TCRdb reprocessed the reads with MiXCR, giving one entry per CDR3 protein. The data contain more than 200,000 distinct CDR3 sequences, over 8% of them singletons. Ten or more counts support this clonotype. What it recognizes is unknown. This CDR3 region has 15 residues. In germline, CDR1 is SGHVS, CDR2 FQNEAQ. The V end was cut by 1 base, the J end by 2 bases, with 11 bases between. The V call is TRBV7-8, the J call TRBJ2-5; D gene unclear. The receptor's source is a human donor in good health (CMV status not recorded). Some clones in this sample may be carry-over from other donors' samples. Sequences were obtained from PBMCs. This CDR3 reads CASSLEMFGQETQYF. The CDR3 DNA is TGTGCCAGCAGCTTAGAGATGTTCGGGCAAGAGACCCAGTACTTC.